What follows describes a single T cell receptor beta chain. Early memory CD8+ T cells that were CCR7+ PD-1+ TIGIT+ with exhausted-like traits constituted the TPEX cells. This sample stems from a study of human CD8 memory T cell subsets. Investigators built TCR beta libraries using UMI-labeled 5' RACE. TCRdb re-called the 5' RACE reads and shows each CDR3 protein once, DNA omitted. The sample includes approximately 10,000 distinct CDR3 sequences. CDR1 and CDR2 (germline): MDHEN, SYDVKM. The CDR3 loop spans 14 amino acids. This TCR came from a human donor in good health. The chain is built from TRBV28 and TRBJ1-5; TCRdb's assignment of TRBD1 cannot be checked, as there is no DNA. Sequenced material: CD8+ T cells from PBMCs. The CDR3 loop is CASSRTDSNQPQHF.